The following is a T cell receptor (beta chain) sequence with its context. This sample is part of a study of blood T cell repertoires in COVID-19. In the study overall: T cells, B-cell-depleted T cells, or PBMCs supplied cDNA or gDNA.

J was trimmed by 4 bases and V by 5 bases; bases with no gene match: 4. Germline assignment: CDR1 SGHDT and CDR2 YYEEEE. The CDR3 contains 14 residues. Produced via immunoSEQ multiplex PCR; TCRdb's table is partial and in-frame only. The sample lists tens of thousands of clones, 87% occurring once. This receptor was obtained from a human donor with active COVID-19. The donor label of this sample is uncertain. The rearrangement links TRBV5-6 to TRBJ2-4; 9 positions agree with TRBD1. The sequenced material came from peripheral blood. The CDR3: CASSYGTGKNIQYF. DNA of the CDR3: TGTGCCAGCAGTTATGGGACAGGGAAAAACATTCAGTACTTC.